This T cell receptor (beta chain) derives from a study of cytomegalovirus exposure and HLA in healthy donors. Concerning this clone itself: Antigen: not known.

Both 60 Vbeta primers and 13 Jbeta primers went into the PCR. The repertoire was sequenced with immunoSEQ multiplex PCR; TCRdb's copy has only in-frame clones and lacks some. The table includes tens of thousands of clones, 70% to 75% detected once. Study-wide results and caveats: Researchers reported from a later analysis that most CMV-associated TCR beta chains appeared HLA-restricted.

Though nominally healthy at sampling, donors likely had unrecorded immune exposures. Sample: PBMCs. The clonotype originates from a man aged 55 to 70 in good health and CMV-seronegative.

In DNA, the CDR3 is TGTGCCAGCAGCCCCACTAGCGGGGGGAATGAGCAGTTCTTC. It is translated as CASSPTSGGNEQFF. The chain uses TRBV11-2 and TRBJ2-1; 12 bases agree with TRBD2. The V gene's germline CDR1 is SGHAT and CDR2 FQNNGV. With 5 bases clipped from V and 7 bases from J, the junction kept 3 bases outside the gene matches. The CDR3 has 14 amino acids.